This entry concerns a single TCR beta chain. Its antigen is not known. This entry is derived from a study of long-term antiretroviral therapy in people with HIV. Broader study findings: Investigators report no available data on ART adherence, viral resistance or therapy changes.

Survey-level immunoSEQ v3.0 assays were run. Clones were sequenced by immunoSEQ multiplex PCR, and TCRdb holds only the in-frame ones, with some missing. The sample contains approximately 35,000 clones, 60% to 85% of which appear only once. Trimming took off 0 bases at V and 4 bases at J, with 9 bases between the two ends. In germline, CDR1 is MNHEY, CDR2 SMNVEV (reference sequence). This CDR3 is 14 amino acids long. The receptor's source is a woman between 50 and 59 years old with HIV. The chain links TRBV27 to TRBJ1-2; D gene unclear. The sequencing here drew on unsorted PBMCs, taken 2 years after starting antiretroviral therapy. The CDR3 protein is CASSLSHDSYGYTF. The CDR3 coding sequence is TGTGCCAGCAGTTTATCCCACGACTCCTATGGCTACACCTTC.